The T cell receptor (beta chain) under discussion was sequenced for a study of CD8+ T cells in alopecia areata. Overall study context: Twice a day, 5 to 10 mg of oral tofacitinib was administered to treated patients. Study outcomes and limitations: Tofacitinib significantly reduced both scalp clonality and expanded CD8+ clones among the top 100.

Sample treatment: oral pan-JAK inhibitor, 5-10 mg twice daily. Points on this clone: Its target is unknown.

V lost 0 bases, J lost 4 bases, and 6 bases lay in between. Germline V gene sequence: CDR1 SGHVS, CDR2 FNYEAQ. This CDR3 region has 13 residues. Extraction and reverse transcription of RNA yielded cDNA as the sequencing template. The table came from immunoSEQ multiplex PCR; TCRdb's copy has only in-frame clones and leaves some out. The sample has about 150,000 clones; roughly 52% are singletons. The rearrangement links TRBV7-6 to TRBJ2-5, with D unclear. The sequencing here drew on CD8+ T cells sorted from blood, taken at week 4, from a patient treated with tofacitinib. This sequence was found in a human donor with alopecia areata. The DNA of the CDR3 is TGTGCCAGCAGCTTAGCGCCAGGAGAGACCCAGTACTTC. Translating gives CASSLAPGETQYF.